The 17 T cell receptor beta chains in this list originate from one sample, sequenced in a study of blood T cells in healthy people across ages. Alongside a J-beta primer mix, a sample-barcoded 5' primer served in a second PCR lasting roughly 6 to 12 cycles. TCRdb re-derived calls from the 5' RACE reads in MiXCR, one entry per CDR3 protein. The repertoire holds hundreds of thousands of distinct CDR3 sequences, roughly 53% seen once, with approximately 37% in the top ten. The source material was blood. These TCRs come from a man in his 60s in good health.

V and J are TRBV10-3 and TRBJ1-4; D not certain. V lost 11 bases to trimming and J lost 11 bases, with 6 bases between them. Per germline, CDR1 ENHRY and CDR2 SYGVKD. This CDR3 contains 8 residues. CDR3 region: CALFKLFF. CDR3 coding DNA: TGTGCCCTCTTCAAACTGTTTTTT.

This chain links TRBV7-8 with TRBJ2-1; 12 nucleotides match TRBD2. The germline gives CDR1 SGHVS, CDR2 FQNEAQ. The CDR3 is 15 amino acids. Unmatched junction bases numbered 5, after V lost 7 bases and J lost 4 bases. This CDR3 is CASTPSGGVYNEQFF. In DNA, the CDR3 is TGTGCCAGCACCCCTAGCGGGGGGGTATACAATGAGCAGTTCTTC.

The chain carries TRBV3-1 and TRBJ2-5; D remains unclear. Germline CDR1 and CDR2: LGHDT and YNNKEL (reference sequence). This CDR3 region has 16 residues. V was pared by 0 bases and J by 5 bases, with 16 bases between. CDR3 protein: CASSQEGRLVGETQYF. The CDR3 DNA reads as TGTGCCAGCAGCCAAGAAGGTCGCCTAGTAGGTGAGACCCAGTACTTC.

This clonotype occurred once. The chain has TRBV29-1 and TRBJ1-2; D is uncertain. Trimming removed 1 base from V and 1 base from J, with 13 bases in between. Germline-derived CDR1 and CDR2 are SQVTM and ANQGSEA. CDR3 length: 15 amino acids. The DNA for the CDR3 is TGCAGCGTTGAAGTTACATCTCCTCTTAACTATGGCTACACCTTC. Protein product: CSVEVTSPLNYGYTF.

This clonotype was found many times. V gene TRBV7-9 combines with J gene TRBJ2-7; D possibly corresponds to TRBD1 (6 bases). The length of the CDR3 is 13 residues. With 3 bases removed from V and 5 bases from J, the gap between germline ends came to 11 bases. The germline CDR1 and CDR2 sequences are SEHNR and FQNEAQ (reference sequence). In DNA, the CDR3 is TGTGCCAGCAGCTTCACAGGGATCGACGAGCAGTACTTC. The encoded protein is CASSFTGIDEQYF. Combining the CDR3 with reference TRBV7-9 and TRBJ2-7 gives the whole variable domain DTGVSQNPRHKITKRGQNVTFRCDPISEHNRLYWYRQTLGQGPEFLTYFQNEAQLEKSRLLSDRFSAERPKGSFSTLEIQRTEQGDSAMYLCASSFTGIDEQYFGPGTRLTVT.

V gene TRBV20-1 combines with J gene TRBJ2-5, with D unresolved. The CDR3 has 10 amino acids. Deletions cut 8 bases from V and 5 bases from J, with 9 bases between. The germline CDR1 and CDR2 sequences are DFQATT and SNEGSKA (reference sequence). The CDR3 sequence: CSSTVETQYF. For the CDR3, the DNA is TGCAGTTCGACCGTGGAGACCCAGTACTTC.

V usage is TRBV10-3 and J usage is TRBJ1-4, with no clear D. From germline, CDR1 is ENHRY and CDR2 SYGVKD. The CDR3 consists of 14 residues. V lost 6 bases, J lost 5 bases, and 13 bases lay in between. The CDR3 DNA reads as TGTGCCATCAGGGCCGGGATAAGAAATGAAAAACTGTTTTTT. It encodes CAIRAGIRNEKLFF.

The rearrangement joins TRBV5-1 to TRBJ1-1, with D perhaps TRBD1 (6 bases). Germline-derived CDR1 and CDR2 are SGHRS and YFSETQ. The V and J ends lost 4 bases and 1 base respectively, with 11 bases between them. The CDR3 consists of 14 residues. The CDR3 DNA reads as TGCGCCAGCAGCACGCGGACAGAGAACACTGAAGCTTTCTTT. It yields the protein CASSTRTENTEAFF. The full variable domain, its missing parts supplied by reference TRBV5-1 and TRBJ1-1, is KAGVTQTPRYLIKTRGQQVTLSCSPISGHRSVSWYQQTPGQGLQFLFEYFSETQRNKGNFPGRFSGRQFSNSRSEMNVSTLELGDSALYLCASSTRTENTEAFFGQGTRLTVV.

The J gene is TRBJ1-5, the V gene TRBV12-3 or TRBV12-4, with D tentatively TRBD1 (6 bases). The CDR3 has 15 residues. Trimming cost V 5 bases and J 1 base, with 12 bases left between them. The CDR3 sequence: CASSNREGSNQPQHF. CDR3 in DNA: TGTGCCAGCAGTAACAGGGAGGGGAGCAATCAGCCCCAGCATTTT.

The chain uses TRBV28 and TRBJ1-1; maybe TRBD1 (5 bases). CDR3 length: 13 residues. Germline assignment: CDR1 MDHEN and CDR2 SYDVKM. Between the trimmed V and J ends, which lost 6 bases and 1 base, there was a span of 9 bases. Written as DNA, the CDR3 is TGTGCCAGCAGCATGAGGGGGAACACTGAAGCTTTCTTT. This encodes CASSMRGNTEAFF.

This chain connects TRBV12-3 or TRBV12-4 to TRBJ1-1; a possible D gene is TRBD1 (6 bases). V lost 8 bases to trimming and J lost 11 bases, with 12 bases between them. The CDR3 extends over 10 amino acids. CDR3 nucleotides: TGTGCCAGCGGGACATTCGAGGCTTTCTTT. Its translation: CASGTFEAFF.

This clonotype was counted between two and nine times. This sequence joins TRBV3-1 and TRBJ1-1, with TRBD1 identical over 10 bases. There are 18 residues in the CDR3. Germline assignment: CDR1 LGHDT and CDR2 YNNKEL (reference sequence). V was clipped by 1 base and J by 8 bases; unmatched bases: 16. CDR3 protein: CASSQVFAGTGASGEAFF. The CDR3, as DNA: TGTGCCAGCAGCCAAGTCTTTGCCGGGACAGGGGCTTCCGGGGAAGCTTTCTTT.

This chain connects TRBV9 to TRBJ2-1, with 8 bases identical to TRBD2. CDR1 SGDLS and CDR2 YYNGEE come from the germline V gene. The junction had 11 bases not matched to a gene; V was cut back by 4 bases and J by 5 bases. CDR3 length equals 16 residues. The CDR3 nucleotides are TGTGCCAGCAGCACCAAACTAGCGGAAGGGAACAATGAGCAGTTCTTC. This sequence encodes CASSTKLAEGNNEQFF.

This chain connects TRBV5-1 to TRBJ2-7; 10 bases agree with TRBD2. The germline gives CDR1 SGHRS, CDR2 YFSETQ. With 4 bases clipped from V and 2 bases from J, the junction kept 6 bases outside the gene matches. The CDR3 extends over 15 amino acids. The CDR3 DNA follows: TGCGCCAGCAGCCCCGGGACTAGCGAAGCCTACGAGCAGTACTTC. This gives the protein CASSPGTSEAYEQYF. Full variable domain (missing parts from reference TRBV5-1 and TRBJ2-7): KAGVTQTPRYLIKTRGQQVTLSCSPISGHRSVSWYQQTPGQGLQFLFEYFSETQRNKGNFPGRFSGRQFSNSRSEMNVSTLELGDSALYLCASSPGTSEAYEQYFGPGTRLTVT.

This clonotype was observed a handful of times. The rearrangement joins TRBV18 to TRBJ2-7; D is tentatively TRBD1 or TRBD2 (5 bases each). CDR1 and CDR2 (germline): KGHSH, LQKENI. The V end lost 4 bases, the J end lost 5 bases, and 12 bases lay between the germline ends. The CDR3 is 13 amino acids. The DNA of the CDR3 is TGTGCCAGCTCACTAACAGAGGGGCACGAGCAGTACTTC. It yields the protein CASSLTEGHEQYF.

This clonotype showed up just a few times. The chain employs TRBV29-1 and TRBJ1-4; 8 positions match TRBD1. Trimming at V came to 4 bases and at J to 8 bases, leaving 9 bases not matched to a gene. CDR1 is SQVTM, CDR2 ANQGSEA, per germline. This CDR3 is 14 amino acids long. The CDR3 DNA reads TGCAGCGTTGGTTTCACAGGGGGTGGGGAAAAACTGTTTTTT. It is translated as CSVGFTGGGEKLFF.

This clonotype was counted only a few times. The chain couples TRBV12-5 to TRBJ2-7; no reliable D call. The CDR3 runs 14 residues. The ends were cut back, 5 bases at V and 3 bases at J, with 14 bases in the middle. The germline V gene has CDR1 LGHNT and CDR2 FRNRAP. The CDR3 reads CASGEGFGYYEQYF. CDR3 sequence (DNA): TGTGCTAGTGGTGAAGGGTTCGGCTACTACGAGCAGTACTTC.